This section outlines one TCR beta chain sequence together with its context. Trimming cost V 2 bases and J 6 bases; bases outside gene matches: 4. CDR3 length: 15 residues. The V gene's germline CDR1 is MRHNA and CDR2 SNTAGT. The entry originates in a study of blood T cell repertoires in COVID-19. TCRdb's copy holds only in-frame clones and misses some; the assay was immunoSEQ multiplex PCR. The sample consists of 250,000 or so clones, about 80% of them appearing once. The genes are TRBV6-4 and TRBJ2-1; 10 positions agree with TRBD2. The specimen sequenced was PBMCs or T cells enriched from blood (not recorded which). The source of this sequence is a man aged 45-65 years who had recovered from COVID-19. The CDR3 is CASSDRASGSNEQFF. The CDR3, as DNA: TGTGCCAGCAGTGACCGGGCTAGCGGGAGCAATGAGCAGTTCTTC.